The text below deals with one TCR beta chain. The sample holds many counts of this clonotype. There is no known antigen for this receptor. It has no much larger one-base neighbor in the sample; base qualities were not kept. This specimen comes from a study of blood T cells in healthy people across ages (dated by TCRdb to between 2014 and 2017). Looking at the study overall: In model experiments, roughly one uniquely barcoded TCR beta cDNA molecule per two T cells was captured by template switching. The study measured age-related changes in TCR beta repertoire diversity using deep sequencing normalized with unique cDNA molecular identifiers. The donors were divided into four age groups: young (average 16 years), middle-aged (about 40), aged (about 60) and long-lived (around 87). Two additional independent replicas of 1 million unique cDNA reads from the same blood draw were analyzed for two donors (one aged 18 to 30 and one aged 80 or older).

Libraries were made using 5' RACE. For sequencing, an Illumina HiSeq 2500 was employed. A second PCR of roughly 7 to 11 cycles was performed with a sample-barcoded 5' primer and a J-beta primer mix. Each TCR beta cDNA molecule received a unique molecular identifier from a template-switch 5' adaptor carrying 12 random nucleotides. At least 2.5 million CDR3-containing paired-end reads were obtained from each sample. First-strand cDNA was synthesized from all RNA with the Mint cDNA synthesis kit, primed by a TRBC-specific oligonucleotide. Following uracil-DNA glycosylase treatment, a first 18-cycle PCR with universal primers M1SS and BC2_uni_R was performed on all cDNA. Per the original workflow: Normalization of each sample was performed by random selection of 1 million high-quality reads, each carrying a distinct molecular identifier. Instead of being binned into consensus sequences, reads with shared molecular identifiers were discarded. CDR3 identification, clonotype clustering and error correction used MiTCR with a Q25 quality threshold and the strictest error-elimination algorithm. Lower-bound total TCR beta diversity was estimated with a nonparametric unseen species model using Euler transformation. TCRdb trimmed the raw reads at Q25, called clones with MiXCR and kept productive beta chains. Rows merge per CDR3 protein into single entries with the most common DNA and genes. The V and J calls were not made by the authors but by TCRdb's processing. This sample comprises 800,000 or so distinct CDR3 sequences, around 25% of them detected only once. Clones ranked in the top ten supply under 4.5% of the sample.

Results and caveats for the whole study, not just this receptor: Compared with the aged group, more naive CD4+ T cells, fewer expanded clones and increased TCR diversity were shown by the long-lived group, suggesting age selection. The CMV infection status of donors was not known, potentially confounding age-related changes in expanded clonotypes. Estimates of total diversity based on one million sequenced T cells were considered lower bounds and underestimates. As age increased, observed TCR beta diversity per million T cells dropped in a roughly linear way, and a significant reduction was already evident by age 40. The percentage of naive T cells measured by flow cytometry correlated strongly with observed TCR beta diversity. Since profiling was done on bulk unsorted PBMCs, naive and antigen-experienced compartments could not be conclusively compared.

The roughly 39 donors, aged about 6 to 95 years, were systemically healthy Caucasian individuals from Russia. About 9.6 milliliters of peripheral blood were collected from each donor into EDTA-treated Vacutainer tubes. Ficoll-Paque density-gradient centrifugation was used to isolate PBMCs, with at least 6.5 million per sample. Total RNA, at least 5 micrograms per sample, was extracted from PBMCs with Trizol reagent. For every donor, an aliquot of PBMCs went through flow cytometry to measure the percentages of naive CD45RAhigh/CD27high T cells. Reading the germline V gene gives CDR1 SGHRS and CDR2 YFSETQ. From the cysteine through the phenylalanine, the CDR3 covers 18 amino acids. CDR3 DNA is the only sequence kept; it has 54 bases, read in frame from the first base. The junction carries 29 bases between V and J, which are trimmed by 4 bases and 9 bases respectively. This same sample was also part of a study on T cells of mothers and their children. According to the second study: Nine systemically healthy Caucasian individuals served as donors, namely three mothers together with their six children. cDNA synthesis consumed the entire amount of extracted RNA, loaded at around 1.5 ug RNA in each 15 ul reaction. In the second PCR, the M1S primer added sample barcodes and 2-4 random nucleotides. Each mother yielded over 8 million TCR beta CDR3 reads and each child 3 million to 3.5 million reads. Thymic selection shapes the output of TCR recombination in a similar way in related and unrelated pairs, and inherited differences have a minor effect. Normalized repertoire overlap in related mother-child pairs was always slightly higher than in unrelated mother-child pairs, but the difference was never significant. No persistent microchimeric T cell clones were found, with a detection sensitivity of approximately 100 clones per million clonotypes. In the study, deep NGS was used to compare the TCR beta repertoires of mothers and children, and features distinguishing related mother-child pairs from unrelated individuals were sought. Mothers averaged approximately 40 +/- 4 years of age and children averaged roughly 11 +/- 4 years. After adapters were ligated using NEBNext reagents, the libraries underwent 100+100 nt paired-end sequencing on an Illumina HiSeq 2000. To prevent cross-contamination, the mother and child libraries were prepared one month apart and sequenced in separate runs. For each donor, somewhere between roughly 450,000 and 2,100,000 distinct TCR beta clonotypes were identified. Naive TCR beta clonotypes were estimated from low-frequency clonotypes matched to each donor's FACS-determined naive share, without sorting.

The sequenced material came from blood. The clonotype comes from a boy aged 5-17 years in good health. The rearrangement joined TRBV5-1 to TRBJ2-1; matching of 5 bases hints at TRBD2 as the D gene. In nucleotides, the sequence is TGCGCCAGCAGCGCAGAGGGCCGGCGGGTATTCGAGGCTCGTGAGCAGTTCTTC. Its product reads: CASSAEGRRVFEAREQFF. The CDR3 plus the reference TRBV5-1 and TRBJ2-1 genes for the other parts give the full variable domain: KAGVTQTPRYLIKTRGQQVTLSCSPISGHRSVSWYQQTPGQGLQFLFEYFSETQRNKGNFPGRFSGRQFSNSRSEMNVSTLELGDSALYLCASSAEGRRVFEAREQFFGPGTRLTVL.